This TCR beta chain originates from a study of Graves' ophthalmopathy and Graves' hyperthyroidism. This clonotype was recorded at least ten times. The CDR3 is 15 residues long. Germline V gene sequence: CDR1 SGHDN, CDR2 FVKESK. With 4 bases removed from V and 0 bases from J, the gap between germline ends came to 9 bases. Amplification of TCR beta CDR3 regions used RNA transcripts. Investigators did first-round RT-PCR with HTBI primers, then second-round multiplex PCR. One entry per CDR3 protein results from TCRdb running MiXCR on the multiplex PCR reads. The table shows around 1.1 million distinct CDR3 sequences, with about two fifths occurring only once.

The TCR originated in an adult man with Graves' hyperthyroidism. The sequenced sample was peripheral blood or thyroid tissue (not recorded which). The chain has TRBV14 and TRBJ2-2; D is ambiguous. CDR3 loop: CASSLDGSNTGELFF. As DNA, the CDR3 is TGTGCCAGCAGCCTGGACGGTTCGAACACCGGGGAGCTGTTTTTT.